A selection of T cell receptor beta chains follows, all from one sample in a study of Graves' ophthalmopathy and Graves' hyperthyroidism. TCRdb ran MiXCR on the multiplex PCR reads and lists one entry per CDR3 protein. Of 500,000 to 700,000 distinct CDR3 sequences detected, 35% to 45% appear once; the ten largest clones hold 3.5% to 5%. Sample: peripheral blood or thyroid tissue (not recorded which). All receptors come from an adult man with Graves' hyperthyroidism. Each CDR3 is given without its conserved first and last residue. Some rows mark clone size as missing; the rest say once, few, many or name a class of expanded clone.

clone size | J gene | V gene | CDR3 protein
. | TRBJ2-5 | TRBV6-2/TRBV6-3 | ASSPGAWQGQETQY
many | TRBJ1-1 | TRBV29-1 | SVEGEGNGGEAF
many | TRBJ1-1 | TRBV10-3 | AISVLGDTEAF
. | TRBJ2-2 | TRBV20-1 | GARGGNTGELF
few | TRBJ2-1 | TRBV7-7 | ASSPGQYNEQF
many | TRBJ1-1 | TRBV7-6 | ASSLGLGLNTEAF
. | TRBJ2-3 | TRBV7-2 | ASRGQGRLATQY
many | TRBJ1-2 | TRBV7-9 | ASSWAGTDANYGYT
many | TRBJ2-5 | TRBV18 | ASSHQETQY
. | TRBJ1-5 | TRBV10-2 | ASRDRVRSNQPQH
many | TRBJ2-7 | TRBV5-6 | ASSPKKNPHFYEQY
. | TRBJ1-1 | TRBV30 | AWSDGIGRLDTEAF
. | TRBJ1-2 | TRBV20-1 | SARVGLRGYT
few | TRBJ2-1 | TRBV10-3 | AISEEQGYNEQF
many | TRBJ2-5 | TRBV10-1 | ASSDSDGETQY
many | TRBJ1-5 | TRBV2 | ASSDRVLQPQH
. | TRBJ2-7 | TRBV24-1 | ATSSFVRAGSYEQY
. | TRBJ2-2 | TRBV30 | AWSVPDSNTGELF
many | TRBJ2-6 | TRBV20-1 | SARGPGTGEPGANVLT
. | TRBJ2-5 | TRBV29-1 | SARGTGSGETQY
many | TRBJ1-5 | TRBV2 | ASSEDRPSNQPQH
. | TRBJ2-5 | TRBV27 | ASSLYSGEETQY
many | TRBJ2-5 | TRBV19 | ASRRGSETQY
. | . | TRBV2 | ASRRPGQGAEEQF
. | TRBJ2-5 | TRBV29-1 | SFTVSAETQY
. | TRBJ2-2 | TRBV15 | ATSRYGGNTGELF
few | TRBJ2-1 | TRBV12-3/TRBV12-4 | ASSFGEWNEQF
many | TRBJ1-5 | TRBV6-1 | ASSEGAVPLAQH
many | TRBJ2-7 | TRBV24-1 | ATSDPRTTPYEQY
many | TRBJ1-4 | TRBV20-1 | SAEQRKGGEKLF
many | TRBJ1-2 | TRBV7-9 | ASSRQSLSRQGAEGYT
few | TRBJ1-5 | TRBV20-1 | SARVDGDIFNQPQH
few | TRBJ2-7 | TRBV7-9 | ASSQVLAGTTYEQY
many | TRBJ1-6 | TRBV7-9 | ASSSAGPGGSPLH
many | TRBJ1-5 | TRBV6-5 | ASSYRSTGLHGQPQH
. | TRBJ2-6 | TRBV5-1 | ASSPTGNSRASLSGANVLT
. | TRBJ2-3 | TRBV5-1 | ASSFSGQGANTQY
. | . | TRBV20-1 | SARRGSTDTQF
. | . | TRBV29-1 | SVRTSHEQF
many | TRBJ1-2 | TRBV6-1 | ASSGVGGFGFRYT
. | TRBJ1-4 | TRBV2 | ASSRDDKLF
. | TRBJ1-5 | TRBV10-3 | ASSQGTGTNQPQH